This is a list of T cell receptor beta chains from one sample in a study of shared clonotypes between healthy human individuals. Using immunoSEQ multiplex PCR, the repertoire was profiled, and TCRdb retains in-frame clones only, with some absent. The sample gives 760,000 or so clones, 90% to 97% of which show up once; roughly 0.23% is in the top ten. The sample consisted of naive CD8+ T cells sorted from blood. All receptors come from a man between 25 and 39 years old in good health. Both conserved end residues are trimmed from each CDR3.

TRBV5-1,ASNRGESGANVLT
TRBV9,ASSVLDREEKLF
TRBV2,ASSETLGAF
TRBV2,ASSKSLDTEAF
TRBV29-1,TLIRGGRY
TRBV27,ASSLSSRGFYNEQF
TRBV2,ASSADPPNQPQH
TRBV7-9,ASSFRSYEQY
TRBV2,ASSRGIPY
TRBV14,ASSHPDRGQDEQF
TRBV6-1,ASADRGITYEQY
TRBV9,ASSLGELNQPQH
TRBV6-6,ASSTTGLADEQY
TRBV9,ASSARDYYEQY
TRBV5-1,ASSLGQDATNEKLF
TRBV15,ATSRDPTSIQPQH
TRBV7-9,ASSLAVGSTDTQY
TRBV15,ATSRETPGQGSYEQY
TRBV19,ASSIEAGYNEQF
TRBV11-2,ASSLAPAFYEQY
TRBV6-6,ASTRQAGGNTEAF
TRBV7-9,ASSPNEAVGYT
TRBV4-1,ASSSSGDQETQY
TRBV7-9,ASSPRAGELF
TRBV7-9,ASSPPTGFNEAF
TRBV7-9,ASSLYPGRVNTGELF
TRBV27,ASSIRDRGGEQY
TRBV6-6,ASSYEDTYEQY
TRBV6-1,ASSEAPGLADPFYEQY
TRBV4-1,ASSYRGTDTQY
TRBV19,ASSIRDRGLYEQY
TRBV30,AWSIGHQIEAF
TRBV5-1,ASSLRGDRIYEQY
TRBV2,ASTGTGGDQPQH
TRBV4-1,ASSRDPGYGYT
TRBV28,ASSSPGVDYGYT
TRBV4-1,ASSQEAGPYNEQF
TRBV21-1,ASSKARTKEHYSSYEQY
TRBV10-3,AISDPNRGTNEKLF
TRBV7-8,ASSPRQGSYNEQF
TRBV5-6,ASSLVGDQPQH
TRBV28,ASSSDRQETQY
TRBV13,ASSDAGTGHREQY
TRBV11-2,ASSTNEGGYEQY
TRBV6-5,ASSYSAGGAFGEQF
TRBV28,ASNYRVSYEQY
TRBV27,ASSLTSGNYNEQF
TRBV10-1,ASRSGTGGTGELF